This entry lists 32 T cell receptor beta chains sequenced from one sample in a study of HIV-infected children after antiretroviral therapy interruption. The sample's treatment: PENTA 11 planned treatment interruption arm or continuous ART arm. A 3' RACE protocol on RNA, with unique molecular identifiers, produced the TCR library. Each CDR3 protein is one row after TCRdb ran MiXCR on the 3' RACE reads. The sample has about 89,000 distinct CDR3 sequences; about 6.9% are singletons. This specimen consisted of CD45RA+ CD4+ T cells from PBMCs, pooled from several time points, obtained from a donor given antiretroviral therapy, either interrupted or continuous. As for subset: naive CD4+ CD45RA+ CD45RO- T cells. The receptor set was obtained from a pool of human donors with HIV.

Many counts were recorded for this clonotype. The chain combines TRBV4-2 with TRBJ2-7; no definite D call. The CDR3 sequence is 14 residues long. CDR1 and CDR2 (germline): LGHNA, YNFKEQ. The V end was cut by 0 bases, the J end by 2 bases, with 8 bases between. CDR3 DNA sequence: TGTGCCAGCAGCCAAGATCTGGACGCCTACGAGCAGTACTTC. Translation: CASSQDLDAYEQYF.

This clonotype was recorded at least ten times. The chain combines TRBV3-1 with TRBJ2-7; 10 nucleotides align to TRBD2. Looked up from germline, CDR1 is LGHDT and CDR2 is YNNKEL (reference sequence). The V gene end was trimmed by 1 base and the J gene end by 2 bases; junction bases not matched to a gene: 14. The CDR3 is 19 amino acids. CDR3 in DNA: TGTGCCAGCAGCCAAGGATTTCTAGCGGGAGCTACCACCCCCTACGAGCAGTACTTC. Its protein is CASSQGFLAGATTPYEQYF.

In its sample, this clonotype was seen a few times. The chain joins TRBV11-3 to TRBJ2-7, with TRBD1 matching over 11 bases. This CDR3 has 15 amino acids. Trimming cost V 6 bases and J 5 bases; bases outside gene matches: 9. Germline assignment: CDR1 SGHNT and CDR2 YENEEA. CDR3 protein: CASRARGQGAHEQYF. For the CDR3, the DNA is TGTGCCAGCAGAGCCCGAGGACAGGGGGCGCACGAGCAGTACTTC.

This clonotype turned up a few times. This CDR3 is CASRDSGQGLYEQYF. The CDR3 DNA follows: TGTGCCAGCAGAGATTCGGGACAGGGCCTCTACGAGCAGTACTTC. The chain couples TRBV6-6 to TRBJ2-7; 9 positions agree with TRBD1. This CDR3 comprises 15 residues. J was trimmed by 3 bases and V by 6 bases; bases with no gene match: 9. Germline-derived CDR1 and CDR2 are MNHNY and SVGAGI (reference sequence).

This clonotype was seen more than once but under ten times. The chain carries TRBV7-2 and TRBJ1-2; D might be TRBD1 (6 bases). Trimming left V 6 bases short and J 8 bases short, with 19 bases between. The CDR3 sequence is 14 residues long. Germline loops: CDR1 SGHTA, CDR2 FQGNSA. DNA of the CDR3: TGTGCCAGCAGTCCCCAGGGGCTGAGGTGGGGCTACACCTTC. This encodes CASSPQGLRWGYTF.

This clonotype was found many times. The V call is TRBV2, the J call TRBJ2-7, with D unresolved. V was shortened by 2 bases and J by 5 bases, with 13 bases between the two germline ends. This CDR3 contains 14 residues. Germline lookup yields CDR1 SNHLY and CDR2 FYNNEI. CDR3 in amino acids: CASSEIYMADEQYF. The CDR3 nucleotides are TGTGCCAGCAGTGAAATCTACATGGCTGACGAGCAGTACTTC.

Many counts were recorded for this clonotype. The V call is TRBV7-9, the J call TRBJ1-1, with no clear D. With 11 bases removed from V and 0 bases from J, the gap between germline ends came to 16 bases. The germline V gene encodes CDR1 SEHNR and CDR2 FQNEAQ (reference sequence). This CDR3 is built from 14 residues. The DNA of the CDR3 is TGTGCCGTGGTAGGATTAGCTTTGAACACTGAAGCTTTCTTT. This encodes CAVVGLALNTEAFF.

The chain recombines TRBV4-1 with TRBJ1-4, with TRBD1 matching 8 bases. The germline CDR1 and CDR2 sequences are MGHRA and YSYEKL. The CDR3 contains 16 residues. V shed 1 base, J shed 5 bases, and the junction held 6 bases outside the gene matches. CDR3 sequence (DNA): TGCGCCAGCAGCCAAGCCCGGACAGGGCTCAATGAAAAACTGTTTTTT. It translates to CASSQARTGLNEKLFF.

This clonotype was counted many times. The genes are TRBV5-4 and TRBJ2-5; D gene uncertain. The CDR3 consists of 11 residues. Germline-derived CDR1 and CDR2 are SGHNT and YYREEE (reference sequence). V was shortened by 4 bases and J by 3 bases, with 4 bases between the two germline ends. CDR3 bases: TGTGCCAGCAGCCATAAAGAGACCCAGTACTTC. Its protein product is CASSHKETQYF. The full variable domain, with the rest looked up from reference TRBV5-4 and TRBJ2-5, is ETGVTQSPTHLIKTRGQQVTLRCSSQSGHNTVSWYQQALGQGPQFIFQYYREEENGRGNFPPRFSGLQFPNYSSELNVNALELDDSALYLCASSHKETQYFGPGTRLLVL.

This clonotype was seen many times. The gene calls are TRBV30 and TRBJ1-5, with no clear D. The CDR3 contains 14 residues. V lost 2 bases and J lost 5, with 13 bases in between. Germline assignment: CDR1 GTSNPN and CDR2 SVGIG (reference sequence). The CDR3 DNA reads TGTGCCTGGAGTCAGTCATTGGGAGATCAGCCCCAGCATTTT. Translating gives CAWSQSLGDQPQHF.

The genes are TRBV5-1 and TRBJ2-7; D is possibly TRBD2 (5 bases). Germline V gene data show CDR1 as SGHRS and CDR2 as YFSETQ. V gave up 1 base and J gave up 5 bases, with 16 bases separating them. The length of the CDR3 is 15 residues. This CDR3 is CASSLREGRINEQYF. In DNA, the CDR3 is TGCGCCAGCAGCTTGAGAGAGGGCCGGATTAACGAGCAGTACTTC.

This clonotype was observed at least ten times. The rearrangement links TRBV10-3 to TRBJ1-3; the D is unclear. Per germline, CDR1 ENHRY and CDR2 SYGVKD. Between the trimmed V and J ends, which lost 1 base and 4 bases, there was a span of 5 bases. This CDR3 region has 13 residues. In DNA, the CDR3 is TGTGCCATCAGTGAGTTACCGGGAAACACCATATATTTT. Protein sequence: CAISELPGNTIYF.

This clonotype has a count of ten or more. The V call is TRBV11-1, the J call TRBJ2-7; D might be TRBD1 (5 bases). Trimming cost V 5 bases and J 11 bases, with 16 bases left between them. The CDR3 is 12 amino acids. In germline, CDR1 is SGHAT, CDR2 FQDESV (reference sequence). CDR3 region: CASSRWGDQEYF. CDR3 coding DNA: TGTGCCAGCAGCCGGTGGGGCGATCAGGAGTACTTC.

This clonotype was seen at least ten times. This chain uses TRBV24-1 with TRBJ2-1; 7 positions agree with TRBD1. The CDR3 covers 15 residues. The ends lost 4 bases at V and 5 bases at J; junction bases unmatched: 7. CDR1 and CDR2 (germline): KGHDR, SFDVKD. CDR3 nucleotide sequence: TGTGCCACCAGTGACTCCGACAGGGCCAACAATGAGCAGTTCTTC. Translation gives CATSDSDRANNEQFF.

This clonotype occurred many times. V usage is TRBV27 and J usage is TRBJ2-3; no firm D call. The CDR3 runs to 12 residues. Trimming left V 6 bases short and J 6 bases short, with 10 bases between. Germline loops: CDR1 MNHEY, CDR2 SMNVEV (reference sequence). The CDR3: CASSQTGDTQYF. The CDR3 DNA is TGTGCCAGCAGCCAGACTGGTGATACGCAGTATTTT.

This rearrangement joins TRBV30 to TRBJ2-1; D remains ambiguous. Trimming cost V 4 bases and J 1 base, with 11 bases left between them. Germline V gene lookup returns CDR1 GTSNPN and CDR2 SVGIG (reference sequence). This CDR3 region has 14 residues. The CDR3 DNA is TGTGCCTGGACAGGCGTCTTTTCCTACAATGAGCAGTTCTTC. Protein sequence: CAWTGVFSYNEQFF.

This clonotype was recorded at least ten times. V is TRBV11-2 and J is TRBJ1-4, with a tentative D call TRBD1 (5 bases). The germline V gene encodes CDR1 SGHAT and CDR2 FQNNGV. V was pared by 5 bases and J by 8 bases, with 21 bases between. The CDR3 contains 16 residues. The CDR3 DNA sequence: TGTGCCAGCAGCCCCCTCACTGGCGTTTCAGGGGAAAAACTGTTTTTT. Protein product: CASSPLTGVSGEKLFF.

In its sample, this clonotype ranks as medium-sized (0.01 to 0.1%). V and J are TRBV24-1 and TRBJ1-2; 8 nucleotides align to TRBD1. This CDR3 contains 13 residues. Germline-derived CDR1 and CDR2 are KGHDR and SFDVKD. Trimming removed 9 bases from V and 4 bases from J; junction bases left unmatched: 6. The CDR3 DNA sequence: TGTGCCACCGGGTCTGGACAGGGCTATGGCTACACCTTC. Translated: CATGSGQGYGYTF.

The V and J genes are TRBV19 and TRBJ1-2; unclear D gene. This CDR3 comprises 11 residues. The germline V and J ends were trimmed by 4 bases and 6 bases, with 6 bases remaining between them. Germline lookup yields CDR1 LNHDA and CDR2 SQIVND (reference sequence). CDR3 in amino acids: CASSTGHGYTF. The CDR3 DNA is TGTGCCAGTAGTACCGGGCATGGCTACACCTTC.

The rearrangement uses TRBV29-1 and TRBJ1-1; D unclear. The CDR3 consists of 13 residues. The V and J ends lost 1 base and 0 bases respectively, with 6 bases between them. Germline V gives CDR1 SQVTM, CDR2 ANQGSEA. The CDR3 bases are TGCAGCGTTGAAGGCACAATGAACACTGAAGCTTTCTTT. This codes for CSVEGTMNTEAFF.

The chain is built from TRBV5-5 and TRBJ1-5, with 7 bases aligning to TRBD1. Germline V gene sequence: CDR1 SGHKS, CDR2 YYEKEE (reference sequence). The CDR3 totals 15 residues. The V segment lost 2 bases and the J segment 3 bases; nucleotides outside the gene matches: 5. DNA of the CDR3: TGTGCCAGCAGCTTAGGCGGGACAGACAATCAGCCCCAGCATTTT. Translating it yields CASSLGGTDNQPQHF.

This clonotype was seen many times. The chain is built from TRBV10-3 and TRBJ2-3; 9 bases fit TRBD2. CDR1 ENHRY and CDR2 SYGVKD come from the germline V gene. J was trimmed by 1 base and V by 8 bases; bases with no gene match: 10. CDR3 length: 16 amino acids. The CDR3 protein is CAIDAGGPSGTDTQYF. Written as DNA, the CDR3 is TGTGCCATCGATGCGGGGGGGCCCTCCGGCACAGATACGCAGTATTTT.

In its sample, this clonotype was seen many times. CDR3 bases: TGTGCCACCAGTGATTTGCGGGGGACGTCCTACGAGCAGTACTTC. Its protein product is CATSDLRGTSYEQYF. The J gene is TRBJ2-7, the V gene TRBV24-1; tentatively, D is TRBD2 (6 bases). The ends were cut back, 0 bases at V and 1 base at J, with 9 bases in the middle. This CDR3 has 15 residues. Germline-derived CDR1 and CDR2 are KGHDR and SFDVKD.

This clonotype was seen only a few times. The rearrangement uses TRBV30 and TRBJ1-1, with a possible D match to TRBD1 (5 bases). This CDR3 region has 16 residues. Per the germline V gene, CDR1 is GTSNPN and CDR2 is SVGIG (reference sequence). Trimming removed 0 bases at V and 0 bases at J, with 14 bases between. The CDR3 DNA reads TGTGCCTGGAGTGTATATCCGGGGGTGCTGAACACTGAAGCTTTCTTT. It specifies CAWSVYPGVLNTEAFF.

The rearrangement joins TRBV7-8 to TRBJ2-1; D perhaps matches TRBD2 (6 bases). The V gene lost 9 bases and the J gene lost 8 bases, with 26 bases spanning the gap. Germline V gene data show CDR1 as SGHVS and CDR2 as FQNEAQ. The CDR3 covers 16 residues. CDR3 in DNA: TGTGCCAGTAGTACCCTGACTAGTCTTTTTTCAGATGAGCAGTTCTTC. It specifies CASSTLTSLFSDEQFF.

This chain links TRBV6-2 or TRBV6-3 with TRBJ2-7; D is ambiguous. Per the germline V gene, CDR1 is MNHEY and CDR2 is SVGEGT. The CDR3 covers 14 residues. Between the trimmed V and J ends, which lost 2 bases and 3 bases, there was a span of 11 bases. The CDR3 DNA sequence: TGTGCCAGCAGTTACACCGCGCATGACTACGAGCAGTACTTC. Translating gives CASSYTAHDYEQYF.

This clonotype appeared many times. This rearrangement joins TRBV7-8 to TRBJ2-2, with D possibly matching TRBD2 (6 bases). Germline assignment: CDR1 SGHVS and CDR2 FQNEAQ. This CDR3 has 12 amino acids. V gave up 5 bases and J gave up 13 bases, with 14 bases separating them. CDR3 protein: CASSPSGGLLFF. DNA of the CDR3: TGTGCCAGCAGCCCTTCTGGGGGGTTGCTGTTTTTT.

Concerning this clonotype: This clone may be a read error of a much larger clone one base away. V is TRBV12-3 or TRBV12-4 and J is TRBJ2-7; 8 bases line up with TRBD1. This CDR3 is built from 14 residues. CDR3 protein: CASSEDRVVYKQYF. CDR3 sequence (DNA): TGTGCCAGCAGTGAGGACAGGGTAGTCTACAAGCAGTACTTC.

The table lists this clonotype with many counts. CDR3 loop: CASRRQGATGNSPLHF. In DNA, the CDR3 is TGTGCCAGCAGGCGACAGGGGGCTACTGGGAATTCACCCCTCCACTTT. This chain uses TRBV12-3 or TRBV12-4 with TRBJ1-6, with 10 nucleotides matching TRBD1. The CDR3 runs to 16 residues. V lost 6 bases to trimming and J lost 7 bases; unmatched junction nucleotides: 9.

This clonotype was detected ten times or more. The rearrangement links TRBV5-1 to TRBJ2-2; a weak D match, TRBD1 (6 bases). Germline CDR1 reads SGHRS; CDR2 reads YFSETQ. This CDR3 spans 15 amino acids. V lost 3 bases and J 4 bases, leaving 13 bases between the germline ends. For the CDR3, the DNA is TGCGCCAGCAGCTCAGTCAGGGGCGCCACCGGGGAGCTGTTTTTT. Residues: CASSSVRGATGELFF.

This clonotype has a count of ten or more. V gene TRBV6-2 or TRBV6-3 combines with J gene TRBJ2-4; D is uncertain. Germline V gene data show CDR1 as MNHEY and CDR2 as SVGEGT. The ends were cut back, 6 bases at V and 11 bases at J, with 29 bases in the middle. CDR3 length equals 17 residues. CDR3 protein: CASSSLTVVGPRTLQYF. The CDR3, as DNA: TGTGCCAGCAGCTCGTTGACCGTAGTAGGGCCTAGAACACTTCAGTACTTC.

This clonotype was counted ten times or more. The rearrangement uses TRBV3-1 and TRBJ2-5, with TRBD2 identical over 7 bases. The length of the CDR3 is 16 residues. Trimming removed 1 base from V and 4 bases from J; junction bases left unmatched: 9. CDR1 is LGHDT, CDR2 YNNKEL, per germline (reference sequence). The CDR3 bases are TGTGCCAGCAGCCAAGTTTTGACTAGCTGGTTAGAGACCCAGTACTTC. The encoded protein is CASSQVLTSWLETQYF.